This T cell receptor (beta chain) was sequenced in a study of blood T cell repertoires in COVID-19. Sequenced by immunoSEQ multiplex PCR; TCRdb stores in-frame clones only, minus some. The repertoire holds about 190,000 clones, approximately 90% seen once, with approximately 5.6% in the top ten. This clone was picked up many times. The source of this sequence is a woman aged 40 to 49 who had recovered from COVID-19. Sequenced sample: peripheral blood.

As DNA, the CDR3 is TGTGCCAGCAGTGGAGACCCCGGGACTCCCCGGGAGCTGTTTTTT. It codes for CASSGDPGTPRELFF. This chain links TRBV6-4 with TRBJ2-2; TRBD2 is a possible D gene (6 bases). CDR3 length: 15 residues. Trimming removed 4 bases from V and 9 bases from J, with 18 bases in between. Germline values: CDR1 MRHNA, CDR2 SNTAGT.